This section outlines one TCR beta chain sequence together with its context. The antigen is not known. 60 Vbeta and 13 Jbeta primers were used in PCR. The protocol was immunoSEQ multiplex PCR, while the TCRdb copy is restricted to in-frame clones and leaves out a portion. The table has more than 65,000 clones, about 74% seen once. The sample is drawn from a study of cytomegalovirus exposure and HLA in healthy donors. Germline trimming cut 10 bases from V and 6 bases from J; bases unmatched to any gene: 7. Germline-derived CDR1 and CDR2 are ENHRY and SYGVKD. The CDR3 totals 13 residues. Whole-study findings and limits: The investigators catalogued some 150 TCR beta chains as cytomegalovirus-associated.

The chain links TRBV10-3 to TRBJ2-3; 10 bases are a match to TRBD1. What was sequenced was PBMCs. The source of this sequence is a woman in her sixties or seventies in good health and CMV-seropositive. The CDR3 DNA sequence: TGTGCCAACGCCGGGGACAGGGGTGATACGCAGTATTTT. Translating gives CANAGDRGDTQYF.